The 27 T cell receptor beta chains below come from one sample, sequenced in a study of identical twins. In TCRdb, the 5' RACE reads were re-called with MiXCR into one record per CDR3 protein. The sample holds over 200,000 distinct CDR3 sequences, 6.5% seen once. These same data were also listed under a study on T cells expressing NK-cell markers.

The sample taken for sequencing was CD8+ T cells sorted from blood. These receptors were collected from a woman between 18 and 30 years old in good health.

In this sample, this clonotype turned up once. This sequence joins TRBV5-6 and TRBJ2-3; D is possibly TRBD1 (5 bases). The V gene's germline CDR1 is SGHDT and CDR2 YYEEEE. The CDR3 extends over 16 amino acids. V lost 4 bases and J lost 2, with 17 bases in between. CDR3 protein: CASSPGLEGATDTQYF. The CDR3 nucleotides read TGTGCCAGCAGCCCCGGGCTTGAAGGGGCCACAGATACGCAGTATTTT.

This clonotype appeared a few times. This sequence joins TRBV20-1 and TRBJ2-3, with 9 bases identical to TRBD1. Germline lookup yields CDR1 DFQATT and CDR2 SNEGSKA (reference sequence). This CDR3 region has 17 residues. V gave up 5 bases and J gave up 0 bases; unmatched junction bases: 12. The CDR3, as DNA: TGCAGTGCTGCCGGGACAGGGTCGGTTAAGAGCACAGATACGCAGTATTTT. The encoded protein is CSAAGTGSVKSTDTQYF.

This clonotype came up many times. The chain is built from TRBV4-1 and TRBJ1-4, with a possible D match to TRBD1 (5 bases). V dropped 5 bases and J dropped 14 bases, with 15 bases sitting between them. The CDR3 totals 12 residues. CDR1 is MGHRA and CDR2 is YSYEKL in the germline V gene. For the CDR3, the DNA is TGCGCCAGCAGCTTTGACAGCCGGATTCTGTTTTTT. Its translation is CASSFDSRILFF.

This clonotype was detected many times. This chain links TRBV7-9 with TRBJ2-1; the D gene is possibly TRBD2 (6 bases). CDR3 length: 13 amino acids. Germline V CDR1 and CDR2: SEHNR, FQNEAQ (reference sequence). Deletions cut 6 bases from V and 1 base from J, with 7 bases between. This CDR3 reads CASRGGSYNEQFF. In DNA, the CDR3 is TGTGCCAGCAGGGGGGGATCCTACAATGAGCAGTTCTTC. Supplemented by reference TRBV7-9 and TRBJ2-1, the full variable domain reads DTGVSQNPRHKITKRGQNVTFRCDPISEHNRLYWYRQTLGQGPEFLTYFQNEAQLEKSRLLSDRFSAERPKGSFSTLEIQRTEQGDSAMYLCASRGGSYNEQFFGPGTRLTVL.

This clonotype has a count of ten or more. The rearrangement links TRBV7-2 to TRBJ2-7, with D tentatively TRBD2 (6 bases). Trimming left V 5 bases short and J 5 bases short, with 7 bases between. This CDR3 region has 11 residues. The germline CDR1 and CDR2 sequences are SGHTA and FQGNSA. CDR3 amino acids: CASSPSDEQYF. The CDR3 DNA reads as TGTGCCAGCAGCCCTAGCGACGAGCAGTACTTC.

The table lists this clonotype with a few counts. The chain combines TRBV5-1 with TRBJ2-5; no clear D gene. The CDR3 totals 14 residues. Germline V gives CDR1 SGHRS, CDR2 YFSETQ. The V and J ends lost 1 base and 2 bases respectively, with 9 bases between them. The CDR3, as DNA: TGCGCCAGCAGCTTGACCTTCGGACAAGAGACCCAGTACTTC. Encoded protein: CASSLTFGQETQYF.

This clonotype was picked up many times. The gene calls are TRBV6-4 and TRBJ2-3, with D maybe TRBD1 (6 bases). Germline CDR1 is MRHNA and CDR2 is SNTAGT. This CDR3 has 16 amino acids. The V gene lost 2 bases and the J gene lost 4 bases, with 16 bases spanning the gap. The CDR3 DNA sequence: TGTGCCAGCAGTGACGGGGCAGGTGGGGGCGCAGATACGCAGTATTTT. Translation gives CASSDGAGGGADTQYF.

This clonotype was counted at least ten times. The chain combines TRBV9 with TRBJ2-1; TRBD2 is a possible D gene (6 bases). V was cut by 6 bases and J by 7 bases, with 17 bases left in between. This CDR3 is built from 14 residues. Germline lookup yields CDR1 SGDLS and CDR2 YYNGEE. CDR3 DNA: TGTGCCAGCAACCCCGGGACTTTTCTAAATGAGCAGTTCTTC. Translating it yields CASNPGTFLNEQFF. The full variable domain, with the rest looked up from reference TRBV9 and TRBJ2-1, is DSGVTQTPKHLITATGQRVTLRCSPRSGDLSVYWYQQSLDQGLQFLIQYYNGEERAKGNILERFSAQQFPDLHSELNLSSLELGDSALYFCASNPGTFLNEQFFGPGTRLTVL.

This clonotype has just a few counts. This rearrangement joins TRBV6-2 or TRBV6-3 to TRBJ1-5, with D tentatively TRBD1 (5 bases). The germline V gene has CDR1 MNHEY and CDR2 SVGEGT. Trimming removed 3 bases from V and 3 bases from J, with 12 bases in between. The CDR3 is 15 residues long. The CDR3 protein is CASSYGTAFNQPQHF. For the CDR3, the DNA is TGTGCCAGCAGTTATGGGACGGCCTTCAATCAGCCCCAGCATTTT.

Only a few counts were recorded for this clonotype. V usage is TRBV15 and J usage is TRBJ2-3; tentative D call: TRBD2 (5 bases). The CDR3 loop spans 16 amino acids. The V end lost 4 bases, the J end lost 6 bases, and 20 bases lay between the germline ends. The germline gives CDR1 LNHNV, CDR2 YYDKDF (reference sequence). CDR3 DNA sequence: TGTGCCACCAGCAACAATCCGGGAAATCGAGGGGATACGCAGTATTTT. It translates to CATSNNPGNRGDTQYF.

This clonotype was seen at least ten times. J is TRBJ2-3 and V is TRBV27; D perhaps matches TRBD1 (5 bases). This CDR3 has 14 residues. The V gene lost 5 bases and the J gene lost 4 bases, with 13 bases spanning the gap. Germline lookup yields CDR1 MNHEY and CDR2 SMNVEV (reference sequence). The CDR3 reads CASSPQGLADTQYF. CDR3 coding DNA: TGTGCCAGCAGTCCTCAGGGTTTGGCAGATACGCAGTATTTT.

The chain employs TRBV5-6 and TRBJ2-3, with a weak D call TRBD1 (6 bases). This CDR3 spans 13 amino acids. The V gene's germline CDR1 is SGHDT and CDR2 YYEEEE. Deletions cut 3 bases from V and 6 bases from J, with 11 bases between. In nucleotides, the CDR3 is TGTGCCAGCAGCTCTGGGGGCGTCGATACGCAGTATTTT. Protein sequence: CASSSGGVDTQYF.

This clonotype was seen ten or more times. The rearrangement joins TRBV5-1 to TRBJ2-7, with TRBD1 matching over 7 bases. The V gene's germline CDR1 is SGHRS and CDR2 YFSETQ. The CDR3 totals 14 residues. J gave up 1 base and V 0 bases, and 1 base lay outside the gene matches. CDR3 bases: TGCGCCAGCAGCTTGGGGGACAGTTCCTACGAGCAGTACTTC. Its translation: CASSLGDSSYEQYF.

The table lists this clonotype with many counts. This chain uses TRBV6-1 with TRBJ2-7, with TRBD1 identical over 9 bases. Per the germline V gene, CDR1 is MNHNS and CDR2 is SASEGT. V gave up 7 bases and J gave up 5 bases; unmatched junction bases: 9. There are 14 residues in the CDR3. CDR3 sequence (DNA): TGTGCCAGCACCCGACAGGGGGTGGTCAACGAGCAGTACTTC. It yields the protein CASTRQGVVNEQYF.

This clonotype occurred many times. The chain carries TRBV4-3 and TRBJ1-5, with a weak D call TRBD1 (6 bases). V lost 0 bases and J 7 bases, leaving 10 bases between the germline ends. CDR3 length equals 14 residues. Germline CDR1 is LGHNA and CDR2 is YSLEER. CDR3 loop: CASSQDSTGQPQHF. The DNA of the CDR3 is TGCGCCAGCAGCCAAGATTCCACAGGGCAGCCCCAGCATTTT.

This clonotype came up a few times. V is TRBV6-1 and J is TRBJ1-2, with 10 bases fitting TRBD1. Germline-derived CDR1 and CDR2 are MNHNS and SASEGT. The CDR3 is made up of 15 amino acids. V trimming: 6 bases; J trimming: 4 bases; junction bases outside the gene matches: 8. The CDR3 DNA follows: TGTGCCAGCAGGGACGGGACAGGGGAGAGCTATGGCTACACCTTC. Protein sequence: CASRDGTGESYGYTF.

The chain has TRBV6-2 or TRBV6-3 and TRBJ2-1; 11 bases are a match to TRBD2. The CDR3 runs to 16 residues. CDR1 MNHEY and CDR2 SVGEGT come from the germline V gene. V gave up 4 bases and J gave up 9 bases; unmatched junction bases: 11. This CDR3 reads CASSSPLSGRASEQFF. CDR3 coding DNA: TGTGCCAGCAGTTCCCCCCTTAGCGGGAGGGCGAGTGAGCAGTTCTTC.

This clonotype was detected a few times. V gene TRBV7-9 combines with J gene TRBJ2-3, with 11 bases identical to TRBD2. This CDR3 contains 15 residues. V lost 8 bases and J lost 4; bases outside the gene matches: 8. In germline, CDR1 is SEHNR, CDR2 FQNEAQ (reference sequence). CDR3 loop: CASGLSGRAPDTQYF. The CDR3 DNA follows: TGTGCCAGCGGTCTTAGCGGGAGGGCCCCAGATACGCAGTATTTT.

This clonotype has a count of ten or more. The V call is TRBV20-1, the J call TRBJ2-1, with TRBD2 matching 8 bases. The CDR3 runs to 15 residues. The germline CDR1 and CDR2 sequences are DFQATT and SNEGSKA (reference sequence). J lost 9 bases, V lost 0 bases, and 10 bases had no gene match. This chain's CDR3 is CSARDGTSSTREQFF. The CDR3 coding sequence is TGCAGTGCTAGAGACGGGACTAGTTCTACGCGTGAGCAGTTCTTC.

Many counts were recorded for this clonotype. CDR3 DNA: TGTGCCAGCAGCTCCTTGACTCTAGATACGCAGTATTTT. It is translated as CASSSLTLDTQYF. The chain recombines TRBV9 with TRBJ2-3; D is undetermined. The germline CDR1 and CDR2 sequences are SGDLS and YYNGEE. Between the trimmed V and J ends, which lost 4 bases and 5 bases, there was a span of 11 bases. The CDR3 has 13 residues.

V is TRBV10-3 and J is TRBJ1-2, with TRBD1 matching 7 bases. The junction had 10 bases not matched to a gene; V was cut back by 0 bases and J by 6 bases. Germline CDR1 is ENHRY and CDR2 is SYGVKD. The CDR3 has 16 amino acids. Here the CDR3 reads CAISESRGQRVDGYTF. The CDR3 coding sequence is TGTGCCATCAGTGAGTCTAGGGGACAGCGAGTAGATGGCTACACCTTC.

V and J are TRBV4-1 and TRBJ2-2; TRBD2 matches at 8 bases. This CDR3 has 16 residues. Germline CDR1 reads MGHRA; CDR2 reads YSYEKL. V gave up 4 bases and J gave up 5 bases; unmatched junction bases: 9. CDR3: CASSLAGGVWTGELFF. CDR3 in DNA: TGCGCCAGCAGCCTCGCGGGGGGCGTTTGGACCGGGGAGCTGTTTTTT.

The chain links TRBV5-1 to TRBJ2-1; D gene uncertain. CDR3 length: 13 residues. Germline V lookup: CDR1 SGHRS, CDR2 YFSETQ. Trimming took off 2 bases at V and 11 bases at J, with 14 bases between the two ends. The DNA for the CDR3 is TGCGCCAGCAGCTTATCAGAACGTCTTAAGCAGTTCTTC. This translates into CASSLSERLKQFF.

A few counts support this clonotype. The V and J genes are TRBV7-2 and TRBJ2-5; 9 bases line up with TRBD2. With V trimmed by 4 bases and J by 1 base, 4 bases remained unmatched. Germline values: CDR1 SGHTA, CDR2 FQGNSA. The CDR3 is 15 amino acids. CDR3 loop: CASSSRTSVQETQYF. The CDR3 DNA follows: TGTGCCAGCAGCTCAAGGACTAGCGTCCAAGAGACCCAGTACTTC.

This clonotype occurred many times. The junction differs from germline at one of its ends, possibly a read error. This chain joins TRBV7-9 and TRBJ2-7; possibly TRBD1 for D (5 bases). Germline CDR1 reads SEHNR; CDR2 reads FQNEAQ (reference sequence). The CDR3 length is 15 residues. CDR3 amino acids: CASSLTAQASDEQYF. The CDR3 coding sequence is TGTGCCAGCAGCTTAACGGCACAGGCCTCCGACGAGCAGTACTTC.

The table lists this clonotype with many counts. This chain connects TRBV12-3 or TRBV12-4 to TRBJ2-5; D is ambiguous. The germline V and J ends were trimmed by 6 bases and 1 base, with 9 bases remaining between them. The CDR3 is 13 residues long. The CDR3 nucleotides are TGTGCCAGCAGCTCGCTTGGCCAAGAGACCCAGTACTTC. This codes for CASSSLGQETQYF.

The table lists this clonotype with a few counts. The CDR3 nucleotides are TGTGCCAGCAGCTCACTTGGGACAATCTATGGCTACACCTTC. This encodes CASSSLGTIYGYTF. The rearrangement joins TRBV7-9 to TRBJ1-2; possible D gene TRBD1, 6 bases. CDR1 SEHNR and CDR2 FQNEAQ come from the germline V gene (reference sequence). V dropped 4 bases and J dropped 4 bases, with 13 bases sitting between them. CDR3 length: 14 residues. Based on the CDR3 plus reference TRBV7-9 and TRBJ1-2, the full variable domain is DTGVSQNPRHKITKRGQNVTFRCDPISEHNRLYWYRQTLGQGPEFLTYFQNEAQLEKSRLLSDRFSAERPKGSFSTLEIQRTEQGDSAMYLCASSSLGTIYGYTFGSGTRLTVV.